This T cell receptor (beta chain) was recovered during a study of blood T cell repertoires in COVID-19. This CDR3 region has 14 residues. Trimming removed 6 bases at V and 1 base at J, with 12 bases between. The germline gives CDR1 KGHSH, CDR2 LQKENI. Generated by immunoSEQ multiplex PCR, the TCRdb table keeps only in-frame clones and is missing some. The sample lists around 100,000 clones; 75% to 90% were seen once. During active infection, Seattle patients enrolled and were then monitored through disease. The chain links TRBV18 to TRBJ2-5; a possible D gene is TRBD2 (6 bases). This sequence originates from a man aged 55 to 70 with COVID-19, enrolled during active disease. The sample comprised peripheral blood. CDR3 DNA: TGTGCCAGCTCCCCCCAAGCGGGCCAAGAGACCCAGTACTTC. Protein product: CASSPQAGQETQYF.